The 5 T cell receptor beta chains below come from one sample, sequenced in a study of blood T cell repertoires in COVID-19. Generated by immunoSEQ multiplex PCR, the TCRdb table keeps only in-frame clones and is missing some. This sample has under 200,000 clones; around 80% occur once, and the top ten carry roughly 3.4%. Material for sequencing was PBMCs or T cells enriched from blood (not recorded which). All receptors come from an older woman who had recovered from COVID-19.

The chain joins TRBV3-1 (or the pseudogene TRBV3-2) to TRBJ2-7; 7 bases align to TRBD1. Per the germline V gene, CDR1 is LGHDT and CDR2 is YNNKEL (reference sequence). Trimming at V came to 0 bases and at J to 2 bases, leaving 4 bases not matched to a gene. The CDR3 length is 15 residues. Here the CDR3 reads CASSQDRDRTYEQYF. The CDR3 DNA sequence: TGTGCCAGCAGCCAAGATCGGGACAGAACCTACGAGCAGTACTTC.

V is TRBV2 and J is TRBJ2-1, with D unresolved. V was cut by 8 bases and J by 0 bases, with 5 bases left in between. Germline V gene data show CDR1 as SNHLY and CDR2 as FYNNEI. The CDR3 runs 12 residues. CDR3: CASLSSYNEQFF. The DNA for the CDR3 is TGTGCCAGCCTTAGCTCCTACAATGAGCAGTTCTTC.

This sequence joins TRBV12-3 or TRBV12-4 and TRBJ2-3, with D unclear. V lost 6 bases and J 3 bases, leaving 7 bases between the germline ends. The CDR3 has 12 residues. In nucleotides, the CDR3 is TGTGCCAGCAGAGCCTCAACAGATACGCAGTATTTT. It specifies CASRASTDTQYF.

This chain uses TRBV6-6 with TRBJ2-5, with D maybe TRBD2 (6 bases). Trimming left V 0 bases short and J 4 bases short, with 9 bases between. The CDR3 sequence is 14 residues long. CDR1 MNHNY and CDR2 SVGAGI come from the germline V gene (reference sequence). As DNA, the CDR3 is TGTGCCAGCAGTTACTCTGACGGGGGAGAGACCCAGTACTTC. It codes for CASSYSDGGETQYF.

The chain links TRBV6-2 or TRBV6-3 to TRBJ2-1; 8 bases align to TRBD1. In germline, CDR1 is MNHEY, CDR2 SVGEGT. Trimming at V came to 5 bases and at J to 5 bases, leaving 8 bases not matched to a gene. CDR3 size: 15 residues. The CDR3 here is CASSHGTGLDNEQFF. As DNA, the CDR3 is TGTGCCAGCAGTCACGGGACAGGTCTTGACAATGAGCAGTTCTTC.